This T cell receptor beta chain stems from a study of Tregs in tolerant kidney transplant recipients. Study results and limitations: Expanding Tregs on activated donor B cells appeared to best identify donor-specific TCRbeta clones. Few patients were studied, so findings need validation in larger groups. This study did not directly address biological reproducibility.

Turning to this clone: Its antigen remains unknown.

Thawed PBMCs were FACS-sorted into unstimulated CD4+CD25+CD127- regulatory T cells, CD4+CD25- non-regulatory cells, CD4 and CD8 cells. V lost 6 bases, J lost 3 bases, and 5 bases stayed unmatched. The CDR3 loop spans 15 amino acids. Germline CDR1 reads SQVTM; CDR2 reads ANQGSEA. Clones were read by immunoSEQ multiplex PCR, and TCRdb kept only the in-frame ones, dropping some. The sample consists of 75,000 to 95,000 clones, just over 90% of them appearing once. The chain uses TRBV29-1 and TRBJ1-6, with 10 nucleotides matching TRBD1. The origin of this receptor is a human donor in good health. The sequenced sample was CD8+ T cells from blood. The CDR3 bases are TGCAGCGTCGCCGGGACAGGGGACTATAATTCACCCCTCCACTTT. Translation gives CSVAGTGDYNSPLHF.